These 21 T cell receptor beta chains were sequenced from one sample in a study of T cells in Graves' hyperthyroidism and ophthalmopathy (dated by TCRdb to between 2018 and 2021). Library prep was done by multiplex PCR. Data came from an Illumina HiSeq 2000. The TCR beta CDR3 regions were amplified from RNA transcripts. The TCR CDR3 was subjected to a first round of RT-PCR using the HTBI primer set and the Qiagen OneStep RT-PCR kit. TCRdb reworked the public reads: Q25 trimming with fastp, MiXCR clone assembly, productive beta chains retained. CDR3 protein duplicates are merged, each entry listing the most common genes and DNA. This sample has some 400,000 distinct CDR3 sequences in its table, and about 15% of those were observed once. 9.5% to 12% of the sample rests with the top ten. The sample comprised blood. The receptor source for this set is a woman between 55 and 75 years old with Graves' hyperthyroidism.

This clonotype was picked up many times. The chain employs TRBV11-2 and TRBJ2-3; 10 bases match TRBD2. This CDR3 is built from 15 residues. V trimming: 3 bases; J trimming: 1 base; junction bases outside the gene matches: 1. Germline CDR1 reads SGHAT; CDR2 reads FQNNGV. The CDR3 bases are TGTGCCAGCAGCTTCGGGACTAGCGGCACAGATACGCAGTATTTT. This encodes CASSFGTSGTDTQYF.

At least ten counts were recorded for this clonotype. The V and J genes are TRBV3-1 and TRBJ2-1; D unresolved. The CDR3 loop spans 13 amino acids. The germline gives CDR1 LGHDT, CDR2 YNNKEL (reference sequence). V was trimmed by 1 base and J by 8 bases, leaving 9 bases between them. The CDR3 DNA reads TGTGCCAGCAGCCAAGGCTCCCGGGATGAGCAGTTCTTC. Translation: CASSQGSRDEQFF.

This clonotype has at least ten counts. The gene calls are TRBV30 and TRBJ1-1; D unclear. The V end was cut by 1 base, the J end by 14 bases, with 14 bases between. The CDR3 totals 11 residues. The germline gives CDR1 GTSNPN, CDR2 SVGIG (reference sequence). CDR3 protein: CAWSGREERFF. The CDR3 DNA sequence: TGTGCCTGGAGTGGTAGGGAGGAGAGGTTCTTT. Together with reference TRBV30 and TRBJ1-1, the CDR3 gives the full variable domain: SQTIHQWPATLVQPVGSPLSLECTVEGTSNPNLYWYRQAAGRGLQLLFYSVGIGQISSEVPQNLSASRPQDRQFILSSKKLLLSDSGFYLCAWSGREERFFGQGTRLTVV.

To note about this clonotype: One base away lies a much larger clone, so this may be a sequencing read error. Since the CDR3 does not end with the conserved phenylalanine or tryptophan, this likely comes from a read error. V gene TRBV30 combines with J gene TRBJ2-2, with 8 positions matching TRBD1. The junction had 9 bases not matched to a gene; V was cut back by 5 bases and J by 7 bases. Germline values: CDR1 GTSNPN, CDR2 SVGIG (reference sequence). The CDR3 spans 14 residues. The CDR3 DNA sequence: TGTGCCTGGGATGGACAGGGCTTGGTCGGGGAGCTGTTTTCT. Translating it yields CAWDGQGLVGELFS.

This clonotype was found many times. This sequence joins TRBV5-6 and TRBJ1-2, with D perhaps TRBD1 (6 bases). This CDR3 spans 12 amino acids. Between the trimmed V and J ends, which lost 4 bases and 6 bases, there was a span of 10 bases. The germline V gene has CDR1 SGHDT and CDR2 YYEEEE. In nucleotides, the CDR3 is TGTGCCAGCAGCCGGGACATACATGGCTACACCTTC. This sequence encodes CASSRDIHGYTF.

This clonotype was seen at least ten times. The V and J genes are TRBV30 and TRBJ1-2; a possible D gene is TRBD1 (5 bases). V lost 2 bases to trimming and J lost 3 bases, with 10 bases between them. The CDR3 is 13 residues long. CDR1 is GTSNPN and CDR2 is SVGIG in the germline V gene (reference sequence). CDR3 sequence: CAWSRRAHYGYTF. CDR3 DNA sequence: TGTGCCTGGAGTCGCAGGGCGCACTATGGCTACACCTTC. Variable domain in full (rest from reference TRBV30 and TRBJ1-2): SQTIHQWPATLVQPVGSPLSLECTVEGTSNPNLYWYRQAAGRGLQLLFYSVGIGQISSEVPQNLSASRPQDRQFILSSKKLLLSDSGFYLCAWSRRAHYGYTFGSGTRLTVV.

The table lists this clonotype with a few counts. The genes are TRBV24-1 and TRBJ2-2; D is possibly TRBD1 (6 bases). The CDR3 has 14 amino acids. V lost 9 bases to trimming and J lost 3 bases, with 13 bases between them. Germline CDR1 and CDR2: KGHDR and SFDVKD. CDR3 nucleotides: TGTGCCACCCGCGGACAGAACTACACCGGGGAGCTGTTTTTT. Amino acid sequence: CATRGQNYTGELFF.

This clonotype has at least ten counts. This rearrangement joins TRBV7-9 to TRBJ2-7; D not certain. Trimming took 1 base from V and 1 from J, leaving 5 bases between them. Germline V lookup: CDR1 SEHNR, CDR2 FQNEAQ (reference sequence). The CDR3 is made up of 13 amino acids. CDR3 residues: CASSLDISYEQYF. CDR3 DNA: TGTGCCAGCAGCTTAGACATATCCTACGAGCAGTACTTC.

This clonotype appeared many times. The chain is built from TRBV30 and TRBJ1-1; TRBD1 is a possible D gene (5 bases). The CDR3 consists of 12 residues. V lost 4 bases, J lost 5 bases, and 11 bases lay in between. Germline CDR1 is GTSNPN and CDR2 is SVGIG (reference sequence). The CDR3: CAWTPAGTEAFF. Written as DNA, the CDR3 is TGTGCCTGGACCCCTGCAGGGACTGAAGCTTTCTTT.

This clonotype was found many times. The chain employs TRBV28 and TRBJ2-5, with TRBD1 matching over 8 bases. The CDR3 contains 12 residues. CDR1 is MDHEN and CDR2 is SYDVKM in the germline V gene. V trimming: 4 bases; J trimming: 5 bases; junction bases outside the gene matches: 0. CDR3 sequence: CASSWDRETQYF. CDR3 in DNA: TGTGCCAGCAGTTGGGACAGGGAGACCCAGTACTTC.

The J gene is TRBJ2-1, the V gene TRBV30; maybe TRBD2 (6 bases). The CDR3 consists of 15 residues. The V end was cut by 0 bases, the J end by 2 bases, with 11 bases between. CDR1 and CDR2 (germline): GTSNPN, SVGIG (reference sequence). The CDR3 reads CAWSVRREAYNEQFF. The CDR3 nucleotides are TGTGCCTGGAGTGTACGGAGGGAAGCCTACAATGAGCAGTTCTTC.

This clonotype was found many times. The chain has TRBV12-3 or TRBV12-4 and TRBJ2-1; D may be TRBD2 (6 bases). This CDR3 has 11 amino acids. Trimming cost V 6 bases and J 9 bases, with 9 bases left between them. CDR3 region: CASSSGSEQFF. CDR3 DNA: TGTGCCAGCAGCTCCGGGAGTGAGCAGTTCTTC.

This clonotype has a count of ten or more. The chain employs TRBV12-3 or TRBV12-4 and TRBJ2-7; 12 bases are shared with TRBD2. This CDR3 comprises 14 residues. V lost 5 bases and J lost 4; bases outside the gene matches: 3. The CDR3 DNA is TGTGCCAGCAGTACTAGCGGGAGGAGGTACGAGCAGTACTTC. Protein sequence: CASSTSGRRYEQYF.

This clonotype showed up many times. The rearrangement joins TRBV6-1 to TRBJ1-1, with 9 bases that match TRBD1. J gave up 3 bases and V 7 bases, and 12 bases lay outside the gene matches. The CDR3 is 16 amino acids. Germline values: CDR1 MNHNS, CDR2 SASEGT. The CDR3 is CASMALAQGAYTEAFF. CDR3 bases: TGTGCCAGCATGGCATTGGCACAGGGGGCATACACTGAAGCTTTCTTT.

This chain uses TRBV3-1 with TRBJ2-5, with a tentative D call TRBD2 (6 bases). V lost 5 bases and J lost 14, with 21 bases in between. This CDR3 is 13 amino acids long. CDR1 LGHDT and CDR2 YNNKEL come from the germline V gene (reference sequence). CDR3 in amino acids: CASSYGLGSQIYF. CDR3 in DNA: TGTGCCAGCAGCTACGGTCTCGGGAGCCAGATCTACTTC.

This clonotype was counted at least ten times. The chain carries TRBV5-6 and TRBJ1-2; D unresolved. CDR3 size: 13 residues. V dropped 1 base and J dropped 4 bases, with 8 bases sitting between them. Per germline, CDR1 SGHDT and CDR2 YYEEEE. The CDR3 region has the DNA TGTGCCAGCAGCTTGCCCGGTCCCTATGGCTACACCTTC. Residues: CASSLPGPYGYTF. The full variable domain, completed using reference TRBV5-6 and TRBJ1-2, is DAGVTQSPTHLIKTRGQQVTLRCSPKSGHDTVSWYQQALGQGPQFIFQYYEEEERQRGNFPDRFSGHQFPNYSSELNVNALLLGDSALYLCASSLPGPYGYTFGSGTRLTVV.

This clonotype was found a few times. The chain has TRBV7-9 and TRBJ2-1; D is ambiguous. Germline V lookup: CDR1 SEHNR, CDR2 FQNEAQ (reference sequence). This CDR3 has 15 residues. Between the trimmed V and J ends, which lost 2 bases and 6 bases, there was a span of 14 bases. This CDR3 is CASSLRGRTGNEQFF. CDR3 sequence (DNA): TGTGCCAGCAGCTTACGCGGCCGTACCGGCAATGAGCAGTTCTTC.

This chain uses TRBV30 with TRBJ2-6; no clear D. Germline-derived CDR1 and CDR2 are GTSNPN and SVGIG (reference sequence). The CDR3 consists of 15 residues. Trimming stripped 4 bases from V and 4 bases from J, with 14 bases between. DNA of the CDR3: TGTGCCTGGACGGGCCTGGGGTCGGGGGCCAACGTCCTGACTTTC. It specifies CAWTGLGSGANVLTF.

At least ten counts were recorded for this clonotype. V usage is TRBV2 and J usage is TRBJ2-3; the match to TRBD2 covers 10 bases. The CDR3 extends over 14 amino acids. Germline CDR1 SNHLY, CDR2 FYNNEI. V gave up 8 bases and J gave up 3 bases; unmatched junction bases: 5. In DNA form, the CDR3 reads TGTGCCAGCTCCGGGACTAGCGTAACAGATACGCAGTATTTT. Protein: CASSGTSVTDTQYF. Full variable domain (remainder filled in from reference TRBV2 and TRBJ2-3): EPEVTQTPSHQVTQMGQEVILRCVPISNHLYFYWYRQILGQKVEFLVSFYNNEISEKSEIFDDQFSVERPDGSNFTLKIRSTKLEDSAMYFCASSGTSVTDTQYFGPGTRLTVL.

This clonotype was recorded at least ten times. The chain employs TRBV20-1 and TRBJ2-7, with TRBD1 as a possible D gene (5 bases). Per germline, CDR1 DFQATT and CDR2 SNEGSKA (reference sequence). V lost 5 bases, J lost 2 bases, and 13 bases lay in between. The CDR3 has 13 residues. CDR3 sequence reads: CSAGADPPYEQYF. CDR3 DNA sequence: TGCAGTGCTGGGGCAGACCCCCCCTACGAGCAGTACTTC.

This clonotype has at least ten counts. The rearrangement joins TRBV6-2 or TRBV6-3 to TRBJ1-1; D is undetermined. CDR3 length equals 16 residues. The V end was cut by 0 bases, the J end by 2 bases, with 13 bases between. The germline V gene has CDR1 MNHEY and CDR2 SVGEGT. The CDR3 DNA follows: TGTGCCAGCAGTTACTCGATTGGATTATCCAACACTGAAGCTTTCTTT. Translating gives CASSYSIGLSNTEAFF.